These 26 T cell receptor beta chains were sequenced from one sample in a study of blood T cell repertoires in COVID-19. TCRdb's table, derived via immunoSEQ multiplex PCR, lists solely in-frame clones and lacks some. Among hundreds of thousands of clones, about 91% were seen once, and the ten largest hold roughly a tenth. The sample taken for sequencing was PBMCs or T cells enriched from blood (not recorded which). These receptors came from a middle-aged woman who had recovered from COVID-19.

The chain joins TRBV29-1 to TRBJ2-1; 8 bases match TRBD1. Trimming took 2 bases from V and 2 from J; bases not matched to a gene: 5. The CDR3 has 15 residues. CDR1 SQVTM and CDR2 ANQGSEA come from the germline V gene. CDR3 in DNA: TGCAGCGTTGAAACCAGGGGGCACACCTACAATGAGCAGTTCTTC. This codes for CSVETRGHTYNEQFF.

V gene TRBV27 combines with J gene TRBJ2-3; 12 bases agree with TRBD2. The CDR3 totals 16 residues. Trimming removed 8 bases from V and 1 base from J; junction bases left unmatched: 7. The germline CDR1 and CDR2 sequences are MNHEY and SMNVEV (reference sequence). The CDR3 protein is CASGASGGGGTDTQYF. The CDR3 region has the DNA TGTGCCAGCGGGGCTAGCGGGGGGGGAGGCACAGATACGCAGTATTTT.

The chain recombines TRBV6-5 with TRBJ1-2; no clear D. Germline-derived CDR1 and CDR2 are MNHEY and SVGAGI. This CDR3 has 15 amino acids. Trimming pared 7 bases from V and 3 bases from J, leaving 18 bases between. CDR3 coding DNA: TGTGCCAGCACCCCTCGGGAGGCGCATCACTATGGCTACACCTTC. Its protein product is CASTPREAHHYGYTF.

This chain links TRBV2 with TRBJ1-4; possibly TRBD1 for D (6 bases). Between the trimmed V and J ends, which lost 4 bases and 3 bases, there was a span of 12 bases. CDR1 is SNHLY, CDR2 FYNNEI, per germline. The CDR3 extends over 15 amino acids. The CDR3 coding sequence is TGTGCCAGCAGTGCAACAGGGCTTGCTAATGAAAAACTGTTTTTT. Translated, it gives CASSATGLANEKLFF.

The chain joins TRBV25-1 to TRBJ2-1, with 11 bases matching TRBD1. The germline V gene encodes CDR1 MGHDK and CDR2 SYGVNS. The CDR3 totals 17 residues. The ends lost 0 bases at V and 4 bases at J; junction bases unmatched: 5. The CDR3 bases are TGTGCCAGCAGTGAATACGGTGGGACAGGGGGATACAATGAGCAGTTCTTC. It translates to CASSEYGGTGGYNEQFF.

The chain has TRBV30 and TRBJ2-5, with D maybe TRBD2 (7 bases). This CDR3 contains 14 residues. CDR1 is GTSNPN, CDR2 SVGIG, per germline (reference sequence). V lost 0 bases and J 3 bases, leaving 11 bases between the germline ends. The CDR3 protein is CAWSVKGGKETQYF. The CDR3 nucleotides are TGTGCCTGGAGTGTCAAGGGGGGGAAAGAGACCCAGTACTTC.

The chain uses TRBV11-2 and TRBJ2-7; 13 bases align to TRBD2. CDR3 length: 16 residues. The ends lost 4 bases at V and 5 bases at J; junction bases unmatched: 8. The germline V gene has CDR1 SGHAT and CDR2 FQNNGV. The CDR3 loop reads CASSSSLAGGPHEQYF. The DNA of the CDR3 is TGTGCCAGCAGCTCCTCACTAGCGGGAGGGCCACACGAGCAGTACTTC.

This chain links TRBV7-2 with TRBJ1-2, with D unresolved. CDR1 and CDR2 (germline): SGHTA, FQGNSA. This CDR3 has 14 amino acids. Between the trimmed V and J ends, which lost 2 bases and 4 bases, there was a span of 11 bases. The CDR3 spells CASSLSQAAYGYTF. The CDR3 bases are TGTGCCAGCAGCTTAAGTCAGGCTGCCTATGGCTACACCTTC.

The genes are TRBV6-5 and TRBJ2-3; D unresolved. The V gene lost 6 bases and the J gene lost 0 bases, with 13 bases spanning the gap. Germline V lookup: CDR1 MNHEY, CDR2 SVGAGI. The CDR3 has 15 residues. The CDR3 protein is CASSLQHTSTDTQYF. DNA of the CDR3: TGTGCCAGCAGCCTACAGCATACTAGCACAGATACGCAGTATTTT.

The chain combines TRBV5-1 with TRBJ2-7, with D possibly being TRBD2 (6 bases). The CDR3 runs to 15 residues. CDR1 is SGHRS and CDR2 is YFSETQ in the germline V gene. Trimming stripped 3 bases from V and 2 bases from J, with 15 bases between. CDR3 loop: CASSSQGGKTYEQYF. The CDR3 region has the DNA TGCGCCAGCAGCTCCCAGGGCGGGAAGACCTACGAGCAGTACTTC.

This clone was observed a few times. J is TRBJ1-6 and V is TRBV6-1; D is possibly TRBD1 (5 bases). Looked up from germline, CDR1 is MNHNS and CDR2 is SASEGT. This CDR3 has 18 amino acids. Trimming took off 0 bases at V and 5 bases at J, with 17 bases between the two ends. CDR3: CASSEAHPLGGDNSPLHF. As DNA, the CDR3 is TGTGCCAGCAGTGAAGCTCACCCCTTGGGGGGGGATAATTCACCCCTCCACTTT.

V is TRBV7-9 and J is TRBJ1-1; 8 bases agree with TRBD1. The CDR3 contains 15 residues. The germline V gene encodes CDR1 SEHNR and CDR2 FQNEAQ (reference sequence). With 2 bases clipped from V and 5 bases from J, the junction kept 7 bases outside the gene matches. As DNA, the CDR3 is TGTGCCAGCAGCTTACCAGGGGGCCCGGGGACTGAAGCTTTCTTT. Protein sequence: CASSLPGGPGTEAFF.

This chain links TRBV6-6 with TRBJ2-1, with TRBD2 identical over 14 bases. CDR3 size: 17 residues. Germline V lookup: CDR1 MNHNY, CDR2 SVGAGI (reference sequence). The V segment lost 5 bases and the J segment 5 bases; nucleotides outside the gene matches: 8. CDR3 sequence: CASSRRLAGGLNNEQFF. The CDR3 nucleotides read TGTGCCAGCAGTCGACGACTAGCGGGAGGGCTGAACAATGAGCAGTTCTTC.

The genes are TRBV5-6 and TRBJ2-3; 9 nucleotides line up with TRBD2. CDR3 size: 16 residues. With 0 bases clipped from V and 1 base from J, the junction kept 3 bases outside the gene matches. Germline V gene lookup returns CDR1 SGHDT and CDR2 YYEEEE. CDR3 in amino acids: CASSLASGGRTDTQYF. The CDR3, as DNA: TGTGCCAGCAGCTTGGCAAGCGGGGGGCGCACAGATACGCAGTATTTT.

The V gene is TRBV27, the J gene TRBJ1-5; D is perhaps TRBD1 (6 bases). The V gene lost 7 bases and the J gene lost 5 bases, with 27 bases spanning the gap. CDR1 and CDR2 from the germline V gene are MNHEY and SMNVEV (reference sequence). This CDR3 is 18 amino acids long. The CDR3 loop is CASTSPRDTPRVDQPQHF. In DNA, the CDR3 is TGTGCCAGCACATCCCCCCGGGACACCCCCCGAGTTGATCAGCCCCAGCATTTT.

Comment on this clone: Within the sample, other DNA sequences also encode this same CDR3. J is TRBJ2-7 and V is TRBV18, with TRBD1 matching over 7 bases. V gave up 2 bases and J gave up 6 bases; unmatched junction bases: 1. Germline CDR1 reads KGHSH; CDR2 reads LQKENI. The CDR3 has 12 residues. CDR3 sequence reads: CASSPSGGEQYF. The CDR3 DNA follows: TGTGCCAGCTCACCATCAGGGGGCGAGCAGTACTTC.

This chain joins TRBV9 and TRBJ2-3; TRBD2 matches at 14 bases. Germline V gene sequence: CDR1 SGDLS, CDR2 YYNGEE. Unmatched junction bases numbered 11, after V lost 4 bases and J lost 1 base. CDR3 size: 19 residues. The CDR3 reads CASSPRTSGGRGRTDTQYF. CDR3 DNA sequence: TGTGCCAGCAGCCCTCGGACTAGCGGGGGGAGGGGGCGCACAGATACGCAGTATTTT.

The chain joins TRBV7-9 to TRBJ1-4, with TRBD1 matching 9 bases. The CDR3 has 16 amino acids. CDR1 and CDR2 from the germline V gene are SEHNR and FQNEAQ (reference sequence). Trimming at V came to 3 bases and at J to 3 bases, leaving 5 bases not matched to a gene. The CDR3: CASSFAQGASNEKLFF. DNA of the CDR3: TGTGCCAGCAGCTTCGCACAGGGGGCTTCTAATGAAAAACTGTTTTTT.

This clone came up once. Other DNA sequences in the same sample also yield this CDR3. This chain connects TRBV9 to TRBJ1-1, with D perhaps TRBD1 (6 bases). The CDR3 length is 15 residues. Germline V gives CDR1 SGDLS, CDR2 YYNGEE. V was pared by 2 bases and J by 0 bases, with 11 bases between. The CDR3 region is CASSVDRTMNTEAFF. The CDR3 DNA follows: TGTGCCAGCAGCGTCGACAGGACCATGAACACTGAAGCTTTCTTT. Looking up the rest from reference TRBV9 and TRBJ1-1 gives the full variable domain: DSGVTQTPKHLITATGQRVTLRCSPRSGDLSVYWYQQSLDQGLQFLIQYYNGEERAKGNILERFSAQQFPDLHSELNLSSLELGDSALYFCASSVDRTMNTEAFFGQGTRLTVV.

The chain recombines TRBV25-1 with TRBJ2-5, with TRBD2 identical over 16 bases. CDR1 is MGHDK and CDR2 is SYGVNS in the germline V gene. The CDR3 totals 17 residues. V gave up 5 bases and J gave up 4 bases; unmatched junction bases: 7. The CDR3 is CASSPGTSGRAGETQYF. CDR3 DNA: TGTGCCAGCAGTCCAGGGACTAGCGGGAGGGCCGGAGAGACCCAGTACTTC.

The chain couples TRBV10-1 to TRBJ1-1, with TRBD1 as a possible D gene (5 bases). Germline values: CDR1 WNHNN, CDR2 SYGVQD (reference sequence). Trimming removed 6 bases from V and 7 bases from J, with 15 bases in between. The CDR3 loop spans 13 amino acids. The CDR3 sequence: CASSQGGDLEAFF. The DNA of the CDR3 is TGCGCCAGCAGCCAAGGAGGGGACCTTGAAGCTTTCTTT.

The chain joins TRBV4-3 to TRBJ1-6; 8 nucleotides match TRBD1. V dropped 6 bases and J dropped 1; count of bases not matched to a gene: 8. The CDR3 is 17 amino acids. Germline CDR1 and CDR2: LGHNA and YSLEER. CDR3 in amino acids: CASRETGVGSYNSPLHF. In DNA form, the CDR3 reads TGCGCCAGCAGGGAGACAGGGGTAGGGTCCTATAATTCACCCCTCCACTTT.

In this sample, this clone turned up a few times. This chain links TRBV11-3 with TRBJ2-1; TRBD2 agrees at 14 bases. Germline CDR1 reads SGHNT; CDR2 reads YENEEA. The CDR3 has 16 residues. With 4 bases clipped from V and 7 bases from J, the junction kept 6 bases outside the gene matches. The CDR3, as DNA: TGTGCCAGCAGCTCCGGGACTAGCGGGGGCGGGAATGAGCAGTTCTTC. Protein sequence: CASSSGTSGGGNEQFF. The whole variable domain, remainder taken from reference TRBV11-3 and TRBJ2-1, is EAGVVQSPRYKIIEKKQPVAFWCNPISGHNTLYWYLQNLGQGPELLIRYENEEAVDDSQLPKDRFSAERLKGVDSTLKIQPAELGDSAVYLCASSSGTSGGGNEQFFGPGTRLTVL.

This chain links TRBV7-2 with TRBJ2-5; 9 bases match TRBD1. The V and J ends lost 4 bases and 4 bases, in that order; junction bases with no gene match: 4. The CDR3 spans 14 residues. Per the germline V gene, CDR1 is SGHTA and CDR2 is FQGNSA. For the CDR3, the DNA is TGTGCCAGCAGCTCAAGACAGGGGGTAGAGACCCAGTACTTC. Its protein is CASSSRQGVETQYF.

This clone was detected once. The chain couples TRBV18 to TRBJ2-1, with TRBD1 as a possible D gene (6 bases). Germline assignment: CDR1 KGHSH and CDR2 LQKENI. V lost 6 bases and J 1 base, leaving 28 bases between the germline ends. The CDR3 consists of 20 residues. CDR3 DNA sequence: TGTGCCAGCTCTCTAAGCTCCCCGCTCAGGGGTGCCACGTCCTACAATGAGCAGTTCTTC. Translated, it gives CASSLSSPLRGATSYNEQFF.

V gene TRBV10-3 combines with J gene TRBJ2-1; possible D gene TRBD2, 6 bases. Germline CDR1 reads ENHRY; CDR2 reads SYGVKD. Trimming shortened V by 7 bases and J by 0 bases, and 16 bases separated the two germline ends. The CDR3 totals 16 residues. The CDR3 loop is CAIINTSSSSYNEQFF. Written as DNA, the CDR3 is TGTGCCATCATTAACACTAGCTCCAGCTCCTACAATGAGCAGTTCTTC.